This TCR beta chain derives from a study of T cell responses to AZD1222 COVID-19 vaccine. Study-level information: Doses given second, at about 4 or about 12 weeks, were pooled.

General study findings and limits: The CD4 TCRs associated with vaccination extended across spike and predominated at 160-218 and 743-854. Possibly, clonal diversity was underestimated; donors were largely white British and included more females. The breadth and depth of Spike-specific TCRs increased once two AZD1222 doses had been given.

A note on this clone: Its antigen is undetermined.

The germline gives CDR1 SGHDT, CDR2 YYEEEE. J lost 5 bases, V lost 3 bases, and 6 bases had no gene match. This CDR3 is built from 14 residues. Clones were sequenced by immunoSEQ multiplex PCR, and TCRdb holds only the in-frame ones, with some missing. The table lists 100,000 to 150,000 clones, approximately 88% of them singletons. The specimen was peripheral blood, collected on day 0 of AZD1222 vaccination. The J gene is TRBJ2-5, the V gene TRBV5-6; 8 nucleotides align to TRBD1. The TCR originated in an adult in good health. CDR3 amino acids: CASSSRQGWETQYF. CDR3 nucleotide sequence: TGTGCCAGCAGCTCCAGACAGGGGTGGGAGACCCAGTACTTC.